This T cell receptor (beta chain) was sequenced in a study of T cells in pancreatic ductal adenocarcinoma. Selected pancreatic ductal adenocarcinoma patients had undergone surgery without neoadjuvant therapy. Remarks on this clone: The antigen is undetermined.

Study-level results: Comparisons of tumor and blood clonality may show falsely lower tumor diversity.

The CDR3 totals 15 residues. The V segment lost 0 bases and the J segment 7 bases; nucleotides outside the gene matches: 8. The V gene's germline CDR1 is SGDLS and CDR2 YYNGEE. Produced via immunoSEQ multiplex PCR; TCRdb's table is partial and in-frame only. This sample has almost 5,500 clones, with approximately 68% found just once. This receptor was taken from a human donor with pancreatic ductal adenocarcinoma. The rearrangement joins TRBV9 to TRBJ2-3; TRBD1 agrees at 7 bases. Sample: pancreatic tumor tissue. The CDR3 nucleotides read TGTGCCAGCAGCGTAGCTAGAGGGGGCCGAAATACGCAGTATTTT. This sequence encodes CASSVARGGRNTQYF.